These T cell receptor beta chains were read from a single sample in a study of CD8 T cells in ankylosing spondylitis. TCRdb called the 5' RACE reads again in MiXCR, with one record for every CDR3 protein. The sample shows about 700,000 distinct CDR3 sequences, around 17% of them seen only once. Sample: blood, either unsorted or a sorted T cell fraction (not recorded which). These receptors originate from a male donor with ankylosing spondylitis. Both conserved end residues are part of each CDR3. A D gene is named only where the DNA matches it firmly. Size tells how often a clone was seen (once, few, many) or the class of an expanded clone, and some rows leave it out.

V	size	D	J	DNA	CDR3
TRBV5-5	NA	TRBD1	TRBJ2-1	TGTGCCAGCAGCTCGGGACAGTTAGCTATCGATGAGCAGTTCTTC	CASSSGQLAIDEQFF
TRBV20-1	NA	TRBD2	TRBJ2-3	TGCAGTGCTAGAGCACGAGGACTAGCGGGCATCACAGATACGCAGTATTTT	CSARARGLAGITDTQYF
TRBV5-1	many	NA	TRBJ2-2	TGTGCCAGCAGTTTGGTAGCCGGGGAGCTGTTTTTT	CASSLVAGELFF
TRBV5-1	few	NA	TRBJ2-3	TGCGCCAGCAGCTTGGAGGCGCTAGGGTTCCCCACAGATACGCAGTATTTT	CASSLEALGFPTDTQYF
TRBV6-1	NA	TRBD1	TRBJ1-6	TGTGCCAGCAGGGACAGGGGTGTATCCTATAATTCACCCCTCCACTTT	CASRDRGVSYNSPLHF
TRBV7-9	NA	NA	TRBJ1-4	TGTGCCAGCAGCTTAATCGGGGCCGGAACTAATGAAAAACTGTTTTTT	CASSLIGAGTNEKLFF
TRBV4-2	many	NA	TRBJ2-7	TGTGCCAGCAGCCAAGACCCCCCCGGACAGTCCTACGAGCAGTACTTC	CASSQDPPGQSYEQYF
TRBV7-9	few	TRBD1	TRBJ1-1	TGTGCCAGCAGCTCTTTCCAGGGGGCAGGGGGGACTGAAGCTTTCTTT	CASSSFQGAGGTEAFF
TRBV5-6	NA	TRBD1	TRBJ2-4	TGTGCCAGCAGCTTGTTGCTACAGGGGGCGTCCCTTGAAAACATTCAGTACTTC	CASSLLLQGASLENIQYF
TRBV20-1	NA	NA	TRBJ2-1	TGCAGTGCTAGCGAACGATCGGCGGCCAGGGGGCAGTTCTTC	CSASERSAARGQFF
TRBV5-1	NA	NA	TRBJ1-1	TGCGCCAGCAGCTTGCCAGCCTCATCGGGGAACACTGAAGCTTTCTTT	CASSLPASSGNTEAFF
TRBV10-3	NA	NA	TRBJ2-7	TGTGCCATCAGTGATACAGTGGCCACTCCATACGAGCAGTACTTC	CAISDTVATPYEQYF
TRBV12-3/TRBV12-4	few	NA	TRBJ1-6	TGTGCCAGCAGTTTAGCCCAAAAAAGTTCACCCCTCCACTTT	CASSLAQKSSPLHF
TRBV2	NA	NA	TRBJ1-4	TGTGCCAGCAGTGACGGGGGGGAGATTGAAAAACTGTTTTTT	CASSDGGEIEKLFF
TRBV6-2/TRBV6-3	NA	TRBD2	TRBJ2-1	TGTGCCAGCAGACGGGAGACTAGCGGGGTCCTCAATGAGCAGTTCTTC	CASRRETSGVLNEQFF
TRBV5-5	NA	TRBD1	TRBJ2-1	TGTGCCAGCAGGGATGGGACAGGGGGCTACAATGAGCAGTTCTTC	CASRDGTGGYNEQFF
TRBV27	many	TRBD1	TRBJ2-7	TGTGCCAGCAGTCGGACAGGGGGCTTATATCGGTACTTC	CASSRTGGLYRYF
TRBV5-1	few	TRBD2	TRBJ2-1	TGCGCCAGCAGCTACACTAGCGGGGGAGGATACAATGAGCAGTTCTTC	CASSYTSGGGYNEQFF
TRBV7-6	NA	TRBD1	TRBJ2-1	TGTGCCAGCAGACCCGGGACAGGACCCTCCTACAATGAGCAGTTCTTC	CASRPGTGPSYNEQFF
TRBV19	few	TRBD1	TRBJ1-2	TGTGCCAGTAGCCCGGACAGGGGGCGTATTCAAGCTAACTATGGCTACACCTTC	CASSPDRGRIQANYGYTF
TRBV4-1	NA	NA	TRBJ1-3	TGCGCCAGCAGCCAACCTAACTCCCGCTCCGAAAGCAACACCATATATTTT	CASSQPNSRSESNTIYF
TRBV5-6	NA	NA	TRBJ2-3	TGTGCCAGCAGCTTATTGATCCCGGCCCAGAGCACAGATACGCAGTATTTT	CASSLLIPAQSTDTQYF
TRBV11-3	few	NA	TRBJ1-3	TGTGCCAGCAGCCAACCCTTGCGCTCTGGAAACACCATATATTTT	CASSQPLRSGNTIYF
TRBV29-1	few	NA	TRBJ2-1	TGCAGCGTTACAGGGACTTCCCAGGGCTACAATGAGCAGTTCTTC	CSVTGTSQGYNEQFF
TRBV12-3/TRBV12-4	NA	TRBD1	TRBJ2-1	TGTGCCAGCAGCCCCACAGGGGGCGAACAGTTCTTC	CASSPTGGEQFF
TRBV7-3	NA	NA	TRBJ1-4	TGTGCCAGCAGCCCCGGGACACGGGCAACTAATGAAAAACTGTTTTTT	CASSPGTRATNEKLFF
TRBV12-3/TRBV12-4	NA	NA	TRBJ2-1	TGTGCCAGCAGTGGGAACACCGGGAATGAGCAGTTCTTC	CASSGNTGNEQFF
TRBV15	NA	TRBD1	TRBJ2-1	TGTGCCACCAGCAGAGGGATTCCAGGGGGTAAAGATAGCAATGAGCAGTTCTTC	CATSRGIPGGKDSNEQFF
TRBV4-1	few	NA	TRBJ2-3	TGCGCCAGCAGCCAAGACCGTGTGGGAAGTCCTAGCACAGATACGCAGTATTTT	CASSQDRVGSPSTDTQYF
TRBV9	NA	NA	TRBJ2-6	TGTGCCAGCAGCGTAGCCAGACAGAGCTCTGGGGCCAACGTCCTGACTTTC	CASSVARQSSGANVLTF